Sequencing of this TCR beta chain was carried out in a study of CXCR3-negative and CXCR3-positive naive CD8 T cells (dated by TCRdb to between 2018 and 2021). About the study as a whole: In total, about 135 million TRB reads were obtained, corresponding to roughly 1.5 +/- 0.3 million reads per library. Naive subsets from about 5 donors and memory cells from 3 donors were included in the TRBV-TRBJ cluster analysis. The diversity and physicochemical repertoire analyses included under 12 donors pooled from two independent experiments. Findings and caveats that apply to the study as a whole: TRBV-TRBJ usage was similar between naive CXCR3-negative and CXCR3-positive cells from the same donor, while memory cells showed distinct patterns. Surface CD5, linked to self-reactivity in mice, was comparable between naive subsets; TCR interaction strength was therefore also inferred from TRB CDR3 physicochemical properties. Both naive subsets had comparably high repertoire diversity, while memory CD8+ T cells had much lower repertoire diversity. CXCR3 expression partially decreased after cryopreservation, so most assays used freshly isolated PBMCs. TRB CDR3s from CXCR3-positive naive cells showed higher hydrophobicity (lower Kidera factor 4), lower energy, and higher strength and volume indices than CXCR3-negative naive cells.

Each CD8+ T cell subset was flow-sorted in triplicate, and a few hundred thousand cells per subset were placed directly into RLT lysis buffer. To exclude memory contaminants, naive CD8+ T cells were stringently defined as CD45RO-CCR7+CD27+CD95-. Using standard density gradient centrifugation, peripheral blood mononuclear cells were isolated from buffy coats. A FACSAria III was used to flow-sort naive CXCR3-negative and CXCR3-positive CD8+ T cells. Total RNA was extracted from sorted cells with an RNeasy Mini Kit. The germline V gene yields SGHVS for CDR1 and FNYEAQ for CDR2. CDR3 length: 14 amino acids, cysteine to phenylalanine. The record lacks a DNA sequence. The sequencer was a NextSeq 550. The Human TCR Profiling Kit (MiLaboratory) was used to prepare UMI-labeled 5' RACE TRB cDNA libraries. The full amount of extracted RNA was used for cDNA synthesis, and the full amount of resulting cDNA was used for PCR amplification. Libraries were prepared in parallel with an identical number of PCR cycles. As for the authors' bioinformatics: MIGEC and MiXCR extracted about 53,000 +/- 10,000 unique UMI-labeled TRB cDNA molecules per library, requiring at least two reads per UMI. Each library averaged about 37,000 +/- 9,700 functional in-frame TRB CDR3 nucleotide clonotypes without stop codons. After downsampling to 5000 UMI-labeled TRB molecules per sample, diversity metrics, including normalized Shannon-Wiener and Chao1, were computed in VDJtools. Clonotype-size-weighted physicochemical properties of the central five CDR3 residues (interaction energy, strength, volume and Kidera factor 4) were computed in VDJtools. The reads went through TCRdb reprocessing, and each CDR3 protein sequence gets one entry with no DNA. TCRdb assigned the V and J calls; the authors' analysis was not used. The sample table on file contains 70,000 to 95,000 distinct CDR3 sequences. The ten largest clones add up to over 1.5% of the sample.

A word on this clonotype: Its antigen has not been determined.

This TCR derives from a human donor in good health. Some clones in this sample may be carry-over from other donors' samples. The sequenced sample was naive CXCR3- CD8+ T cells from blood. Per the publication, the cell subset or site label means: CD45RO-CCR7+CD27+CD95- naive CD8+ T cells lacking CXCR3 (TNR3-). The sequence is built from TRBV7-6 and TRBJ2-5; TCRdb's D call of TRBD1 is untestable without DNA. The CDR3 amino acid sequence is: CASSFGDSQETQYF.